The 26 T cell receptor beta chains listed next were all sequenced from one sample in a study of human T cells and chemical hapten exposure. Time point noted: pre-sensitization, week 0. Described treatment: therapeutic diphenylcyclopropenone sensitization with weekly scalp DPC. TCRdb called the RACE reads again in MiXCR, with one record for every CDR3 protein. The sample has roughly 380,000 distinct CDR3 sequences, 4% to 6% seen once; the top ten hold approximately 2.4%. Sequenced here: whole blood, sampled in connection with sensitization to the hapten diphenylcyclopropenone (DPC). Source of these receptors: a woman in her 50s with alopecia areata. Some clones in this sample may be carry-over from other donors' samples.

In its sample, this clonotype was seen many times. The chain is built from TRBV7-9 and TRBJ1-5; possibly TRBD1 for D (5 bases). Germline V gene lookup returns CDR1 SEHNR and CDR2 FQNEAQ (reference sequence). V dropped 3 bases and J dropped 4 bases, with 16 bases sitting between them. The CDR3 spans 16 residues. In DNA form, the CDR3 reads TGTGCCAGCAGCTTGACCCTGGGACCGAGAAATCAGCCCCAGCATTTT. Protein: CASSLTLGPRNQPQHF.

The sample holds a few counts of this clonotype. CDR3 bases: TGTGCCAGCAGCTATCGACAGGGGAGCTTAACTGAAGCTTTCTTT. Protein sequence: CASSYRQGSLTEAFF. J is TRBJ1-1 and V is TRBV7-9; TRBD1 agrees at 8 bases. The CDR3 loop spans 15 amino acids. V lost 4 bases, J lost 5 bases, and 9 bases stayed unmatched. Germline V gene sequence: CDR1 SEHNR, CDR2 FQNEAQ (reference sequence).

Many counts were recorded for this clonotype. This chain's CDR3 is CASSLVSTYEQFF. The CDR3 DNA reads TGTGCCAGCAGTTTAGTCTCCACGTATGAGCAGTTCTTC. The chain joins TRBV12-3 or TRBV12-4 to TRBJ2-1, with D unresolved. CDR3 length: 13 amino acids. V lost 1 base to trimming and J lost 8 bases, with 9 bases between them.

Remarks on this clonotype: One junction end does not reproduce the germline sequence, and a read error may be involved. The rearrangement uses TRBV14 and TRBJ2-1; TRBD2 agrees at 13 bases. The germline gives CDR1 SGHDN, CDR2 FVKESK. The CDR3 covers 16 residues. As DNA, the CDR3 is TGTGCCAGCAACCAAGAACTAGCGGGAGGGTACAATGAGCAGTTCTTC. It yields the protein CASNQELAGGYNEQFF.

The chain has TRBV7-2 and TRBJ1-4; TRBD1 matches at 8 bases. The trim removed 5 bases at V and 4 bases at J, leaving 9 bases unmatched. Germline V gene lookup returns CDR1 SGHTA and CDR2 FQGNSA. CDR3 length equals 16 residues. The CDR3: CASSLHGQGLNEKLFF. The CDR3 DNA reads as TGTGCCAGCAGCCTCCACGGACAGGGTCTTAATGAAAAACTGTTTTTT.

The V and J genes are TRBV29-1 and TRBJ1-5; a possible D gene is TRBD1 (6 bases). The CDR3 spans 12 residues. The germline V gene has CDR1 SQVTM and CDR2 ANQGSEA. V lost 4 bases, J lost 2 bases, and 6 bases lay in between. CDR3 in DNA: TGCAGCGTTGGACAGGGCAATCAGCCCCAGCATTTT. This codes for CSVGQGNQPQHF.

This clonotype was seen a handful of times. The gene calls are TRBV6-5 and TRBJ2-5; possible D gene TRBD2, 7 bases. CDR1 and CDR2 (germline): MNHEY, SVGAGI. The CDR3 consists of 15 residues. The germline V and J ends were trimmed by 6 bases and 4 bases, with 18 bases remaining between them. The CDR3 region has the DNA TGTGCCAGCAGCCGTTCGGGGGGCGCGGGAGAGACCCAGTACTTC. It yields the protein CASSRSGGAGETQYF.

The chain has TRBV20-1 and TRBJ1-6; 7 bases are a match to TRBD1. Trimming at V came to 5 bases and at J to 7 bases, leaving 8 bases not matched to a gene. Germline CDR1 is DFQATT and CDR2 is SNEGSKA (reference sequence). The CDR3 runs to 14 residues. The chain's CDR3 is CSASTGARNSPLHF. CDR3 nucleotides: TGCAGTGCTTCTACAGGGGCGAGAAATTCACCCCTCCACTTT.

This clonotype was counted many times. The V and J genes are TRBV12-3 or TRBV12-4 and TRBJ2-5; D gene ambiguous. The CDR3 extends over 12 amino acids. Deletions cut 10 bases from V and 3 bases from J, with 12 bases between. The CDR3 coding sequence is TGTGCCACATCTACAACCGAAGAGACCCAGTACTTC. This gives the protein CATSTTEETQYF.

This clonotype was found a few times. This chain connects TRBV7-2 to TRBJ2-5; TRBD2 matches 12 bases. Germline V CDR1 and CDR2: SGHTA, FQGNSA. This CDR3 is 15 amino acids long. J gave up 9 bases and V 1 base, and 6 bases lay outside the gene matches. The CDR3 spells CASSLGTSGDPAQYF. In DNA, the CDR3 is TGTGCCAGCAGCTTAGGGACTAGCGGGGACCCGGCCCAGTACTTC.

In this sample, this clonotype turned up many times. The chain employs TRBV6-6 and TRBJ2-1; 10 bases are shared with TRBD2. The CDR3 is 16 residues long. CDR1 is MNHNY, CDR2 SVGAGI, per germline (reference sequence). J was trimmed by 4 bases and V by 0 bases; bases with no gene match: 3. CDR3 coding DNA: TGTGCCAGCAGTTACTCCTCTAGCGGGAGATACAATGAGCAGTTCTTC. This gives the protein CASSYSSSGRYNEQFF.

The sample holds a few counts of this clonotype. The gene calls are TRBV20-1 and TRBJ2-1; D perhaps matches TRBD1 (6 bases). Trimming took 0 bases from V and 8 from J, leaving 20 bases between them. The V gene's germline CDR1 is DFQATT and CDR2 SNEGSKA (reference sequence). CDR3 size: 16 residues. CDR3 nucleotides: TGCAGTGCTAGAGATCGTACAGGGTCGAAGGTCGATGAGCAGTTCTTC. Its translation is CSARDRTGSKVDEQFF.

This clonotype was counted between two and nine times. The chain recombines TRBV12-3 or TRBV12-4 with TRBJ2-5; D remains unclear. This CDR3 region has 15 residues. The V and J ends lost 3 bases and 1 base respectively, with 12 bases between them. In DNA, the CDR3 is TGTGCCAGCAGTTTGAGCGTAGGAAGCCAAGAGACCCAGTACTTC. As protein: CASSLSVGSQETQYF.

This clonotype was found a few times. The rearrangement joins TRBV20-1 to TRBJ2-2; D gene ambiguous. Germline V lookup: CDR1 DFQATT, CDR2 SNEGSKA (reference sequence). CDR3 length: 11 amino acids. V lost 0 bases, J lost 9 bases, and 5 bases lay in between. This chain's CDR3 is CSAREGRELFF. The CDR3 DNA reads as TGCAGTGCTAGAGAGGGGAGGGAGCTGTTTTTT.

In this sample, this clonotype turned up a few times. This rearrangement joins TRBV27 to TRBJ2-3; D might be TRBD2 (5 bases). V gave up 1 base and J gave up 2 bases, with 10 bases separating them. Germline V lookup: CDR1 MNHEY, CDR2 SMNVEV (reference sequence). This CDR3 is 15 amino acids long. The CDR3 nucleotides are TGTGCCAGCAGTTTATGGGAGAGAAACACAGATACGCAGTATTTT. Its translation is CASSLWERNTDTQYF.

This clonotype was picked up many times. The V call is TRBV9, the J call TRBJ2-1; D gene uncertain. The V gene lost 0 bases and the J gene lost 12 bases, with 22 bases spanning the gap. The CDR3 runs 16 residues. Germline V lookup: CDR1 SGDLS, CDR2 YYNGEE. CDR3 region: CASSVGTSLVVSGQFF. The CDR3 nucleotides are TGTGCCAGCAGCGTAGGAACTTCCCTCGTCGTATCGGGGCAGTTCTTC.

In this sample, this clonotype turned up a few times. The genes are TRBV20-1 and TRBJ1-1; D gene unclear. The length of the CDR3 is 13 residues. Germline lookup yields CDR1 DFQATT and CDR2 SNEGSKA (reference sequence). V was clipped by 6 bases and J by 4 bases, with 15 bases between them. The CDR3 loop reads CSADSGTPTEAFF. The CDR3, as DNA: TGCAGTGCGGACTCAGGCACCCCCACTGAAGCTTTCTTT.

This clonotype was counted a few times. The chain links TRBV12-3 or TRBV12-4 to TRBJ2-3; 7 bases are a match to TRBD2. CDR3 length: 14 amino acids. J lost 2 bases, V lost 7 bases, and 6 bases had no gene match. The CDR3 is CASNPGDYTDTQYF. CDR3 nucleotides: TGTGCCAGCAACCCGGGGGACTACACAGATACGCAGTATTTT.

The chain couples TRBV5-6 to TRBJ1-1; a weak D match, TRBD1 (6 bases). Trimming removed 4 bases from V and 4 bases from J, with 11 bases in between. CDR3 length: 13 residues. CDR1 is SGHDT, CDR2 YYEEEE, per germline. The CDR3 loop is CASSRSGATEAFF. The CDR3 DNA sequence: TGTGCCAGCAGCCGTTCAGGGGCCACTGAAGCTTTCTTT.

This clonotype was detected many times. The chain combines TRBV5-1 with TRBJ2-7, with 9 bases fitting TRBD1. Per the germline V gene, CDR1 is SGHRS and CDR2 is YFSETQ. The ends lost 5 bases at V and 5 bases at J; junction bases unmatched: 5. There are 13 residues in the CDR3. The CDR3 protein is CASSFTGGNEQYF. CDR3 DNA sequence: TGCGCCAGCAGTTTCACAGGGGGCAACGAGCAGTACTTC.

The V call is TRBV3-1, the J call TRBJ1-1; 7 positions agree with TRBD1. CDR1 is LGHDT, CDR2 YNNKEL, per germline (reference sequence). With 4 bases clipped from V and 7 bases from J, the junction kept 6 bases outside the gene matches. There are 13 residues in the CDR3. CDR3 DNA sequence: TGTGCCAGCAGCCGAAGACAGGGACTTGAAGCTTTCTTT. It translates to CASSRRQGLEAFF.

This clonotype was seen at least ten times. The chain employs TRBV4-2 and TRBJ1-1; unclear D gene. V dropped 3 bases and J dropped 3 bases, with 17 bases sitting between them. The CDR3 sequence is 16 residues long. Germline values: CDR1 LGHNA, CDR2 YNFKEQ. CDR3 loop: CASSQGSRLSDTEAFF. The CDR3 coding sequence is TGTGCCAGCAGCCAGGGCTCTAGACTTTCGGACACTGAAGCTTTCTTT.

This chain joins TRBV12-5 and TRBJ2-3; D gene unclear. Looked up from germline, CDR1 is LGHNT and CDR2 is FRNRAP. CDR3 length equals 13 residues. Trimming cost V 3 bases and J 5 bases, with 9 bases left between them. The CDR3 spells CASGFSGVDTQYF. The CDR3 nucleotides read TGTGCTAGTGGTTTCTCGGGTGTAGATACGCAGTATTTT.

The rearrangement joins TRBV7-2 to TRBJ1-3; D unresolved. Germline lookup yields CDR1 SGHTA and CDR2 FQGNSA. The CDR3 spans 14 residues. V was shortened by 1 base and J by 4 bases, with 8 bases between the two germline ends. The CDR3 here is CASSLGQAGNTIYF. The CDR3 DNA is TGTGCCAGCAGCTTAGGGCAGGCCGGAAACACCATATATTTT.

This clonotype has a count of ten or more. The chain is built from TRBV28 and TRBJ1-6; TRBD1 might be the D (6 bases). Germline CDR1 reads MDHEN; CDR2 reads SYDVKM. Trimming shortened V by 6 bases and J by 2 bases, and 11 bases separated the two germline ends. The CDR3 has 15 amino acids. The CDR3 loop is CASRGRDTYNSPLHF. CDR3 bases: TGTGCCAGCAGAGGGAGGGACACCTATAATTCACCCCTCCACTTT.

This clonotype was observed at least ten times. The gene calls are TRBV28 and TRBJ2-5; D tentatively reads TRBD1 or TRBD2 (5 bases each). V gave up 5 bases and J gave up 4 bases, with 14 bases separating them. Germline lookup yields CDR1 MDHEN and CDR2 SYDVKM. The CDR3 runs 14 residues. The CDR3 sequence: CASSHRGPGETQYF. The CDR3 bases are TGTGCCAGCAGTCACCGGGGCCCCGGAGAGACCCAGTACTTC.